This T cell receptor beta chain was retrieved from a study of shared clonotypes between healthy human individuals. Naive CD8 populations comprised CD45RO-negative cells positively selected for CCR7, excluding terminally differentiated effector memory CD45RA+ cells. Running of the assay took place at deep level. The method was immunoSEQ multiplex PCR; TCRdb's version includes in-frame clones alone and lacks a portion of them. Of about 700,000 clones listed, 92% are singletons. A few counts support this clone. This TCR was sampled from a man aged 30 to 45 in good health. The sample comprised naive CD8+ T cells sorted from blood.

The CDR3 spells CASAPTGTGHQPQHF. The CDR3 DNA is TGTGCCAGTGCCCCCACCGGGACAGGGCATCAGCCCCAGCATTTT. The chain uses TRBV19 and TRBJ1-5, with TRBD1 matching over 9 bases. The trim removed 8 bases at V and 5 bases at J, leaving 10 bases unmatched. CDR1 is LNHDA and CDR2 is SQIVND in the germline V gene (reference sequence). The CDR3 contains 15 residues.